The 18 T cell receptor beta chains listed next were all sequenced from one sample in a study of CD8 T cells in Susac syndrome. It was with random hexamers that roughly 0.45 to 1 ug RNA was reverse transcribed. MiXCR, applied by TCRdb to the immunoSEQ multiplex PCR reads, yields one record per CDR3 protein. The table includes about 150,000 distinct CDR3 sequences, approximately 95% detected once. What was sequenced was CD4+ T cells from PBMCs. The source is a human donor with Susac syndrome.

Concerning this clonotype itself: Because it lacks the conserved phenylalanine or tryptophan at the end, this CDR3 is likely a read error. This rearrangement joins TRBV6-5 to TRBJ2-6, with D possibly being TRBD1 or TRBD2 (5 bases each). Between the trimmed V and J ends, which lost 2 bases and 2 bases, there was a span of 10 bases. Germline V gives CDR1 MNHEY, CDR2 SVGAGI. This CDR3 is built from 16 residues. The CDR3, as DNA: TGTGCCAGCAGTTACCTCGGGGCTGCTGGGGCCAACGTCCTGACTTGC. This gives the protein CASSYLGAAGANVLTC.

Only one count was recorded for this clonotype. V and J are TRBV12-5 and TRBJ2-3, with no clear D. This CDR3 is 14 amino acids long. The V end was cut by 10 bases, the J end by 1 base, with 15 bases between. The germline gives CDR1 LGHNT, CDR2 FRNRAP. The CDR3 DNA reads TGTGCTACCGGTTCCCAGAGTGGCACAGATACGCAGTATTTT. Its protein is CATGSQSGTDTQYF.

The chain recombines TRBV20-1 with TRBJ1-3; TRBD1 is a possible D gene (6 bases). There are 19 residues in the CDR3. Per germline, CDR1 DFQATT and CDR2 SNEGSKA (reference sequence). Trimming removed 2 bases from V and 0 bases from J, with 23 bases in between. The CDR3 bases are TGCAGTGCTAGAAACCCTGGGACAACATACCCATACTCTGGAAACACCATATATTTT. Residues: CSARNPGTTYPYSGNTIYF.

The chain is built from TRBV9 and TRBJ2-2, with 10 nucleotides matching TRBD2. CDR1 is SGDLS and CDR2 is YYNGEE in the germline V gene. The junction had 8 bases not matched to a gene; V was cut back by 3 bases and J by 6 bases. This CDR3 has 16 residues. CDR3 nucleotide sequence: TGTGCCAGCAGCGCCGTAGCGGGGGGCTACCCCGGGGAGCTGTTTTTT. Amino acid sequence: CASSAVAGGYPGELFF.

This chain uses TRBV23-1 with TRBJ2-3, with D possibly TRBD1 on 5 matching bases. TRBV23-1 is assigned to the ORF class and has an uncertain function. The CDR3 has 15 residues. V was trimmed by 1 base and J by 0 bases, leaving 8 bases between them. The CDR3 is CASSQWTPSTDTQYF. The CDR3 nucleotides read TGCGCCAGCAGTCAATGGACACCTAGCACAGATACGCAGTATTTT.

This chain uses TRBV29-1 with TRBJ1-1; TRBD1 is a possible D gene (5 bases). The CDR3 spans 11 residues. Per the germline V gene, CDR1 is SQVTM and CDR2 is ANQGSEA. The V end was cut by 7 bases, the J end by 12 bases, with 18 bases between. CDR3 in amino acids: CSAEGQGRTFF. CDR3 coding DNA: TGCAGCGCAGAGGGCCAGGGCAGGACTTTCTTT.

The CDR3: CASSQEWGSGNTIYF. The CDR3 DNA is TGTGCCAGCAGCCAAGAATGGGGTAGCGGAAACACCATATATTTT. The chain couples TRBV4-2 to TRBJ1-3; unclear D gene. Trimming removed 0 bases at V and 4 bases at J, with 10 bases between. CDR3 length equals 15 residues. Germline lookup yields CDR1 LGHNA and CDR2 YNFKEQ.

The gene calls are TRBV20-1 and TRBJ2-3; no clear D gene. Germline assignment: CDR1 DFQATT and CDR2 SNEGSKA (reference sequence). The V and J ends lost 5 bases and 2 bases respectively, with 2 bases between them. CDR3 length equals 10 residues. CDR3 amino acids: CSADTDTQYF. CDR3 DNA: TGCAGTGCTGACACAGATACGCAGTATTTT.

The chain has TRBV14 and TRBJ2-4; D is ambiguous. This CDR3 region has 14 residues. Per germline, CDR1 SGHDN and CDR2 FVKESK. The V gene lost 0 bases and the J gene lost 0 bases, with 3 bases spanning the gap. CDR3 in amino acids: CASSQEAAKNIQYF. The DNA for the CDR3 is TGTGCCAGCAGCCAAGAGGCAGCCAAAAACATTCAGTACTTC.

The chain links TRBV7-3 to TRBJ1-1, with D uncertain. V shed 3 bases and J shed 1 base, with 6 bases lying between them. CDR1 is SGHTA and CDR2 is FQGTGA in the germline V gene. The CDR3 covers 13 residues. This chain's CDR3 is CASSLVANTEAFF. The DNA for the CDR3 is TGTGCCAGCAGCTTGGTAGCGAACACTGAAGCTTTCTTT.

The genes are TRBV20-1 and TRBJ1-6, with D perhaps matching TRBD1 (6 bases). V was pared by 1 base and J by 8 bases, with 15 bases between. This CDR3 spans 15 amino acids. Germline V gives CDR1 DFQATT, CDR2 SNEGSKA (reference sequence). This CDR3 reads CSARVHTGLDSPLHF. The CDR3 DNA follows: TGCAGTGCTAGAGTCCACACAGGGCTGGATTCACCCCTCCACTTT.

V gene TRBV11-2 combines with J gene TRBJ2-1, with D possibly being TRBD2 (5 bases). The germline gives CDR1 SGHAT, CDR2 FQNNGV. The CDR3 length is 12 residues. The ends were cut back, 0 bases at V and 12 bases at J, with 9 bases in the middle. CDR3 loop: CASSLDRAGQFF. Here the CDR3 DNA reads TGTGCCAGCAGCTTAGATCGGGCGGGGCAGTTCTTC. Full variable domain (outside the CDR3, taken from reference TRBV11-2 and TRBJ2-1): EAGVAQSPRYKIIEKRQSVAFWCNPISGHATLYWYQQILGQGPKLLIQFQNNGVVDDSQLPKDRFSAERLKGVDSTLKIQPAKLEDSAVYLCASSLDRAGQFFGPGTRLTVL.

The chain is built from TRBV20-1 and TRBJ2-7; D might be TRBD1 or TRBD2, each matching 5 bases. Trimming left V 6 bases short and J 2 bases short, with 8 bases between. The CDR3 sequence is 11 residues long. The germline V gene has CDR1 DFQATT and CDR2 SNEGSKA (reference sequence). CDR3 DNA sequence: TGCAGTGCAAAGGGACCCTACGAGCAGTACTTC. It is translated as CSAKGPYEQYF.

The chain links TRBV6-4 to TRBJ1-5, with D possibly being TRBD1 (6 bases). This CDR3 is 13 amino acids long. V gave up 5 bases and J gave up 6 bases, with 11 bases separating them. Germline loops: CDR1 MRHNA, CDR2 SNTAGT. The CDR3 nucleotides are TGTGCCAGCAGTACCGAGGGGGGTCAGCCCCAGCATTTT. Translation gives CASSTEGGQPQHF.

The chain is built from TRBV5-1 and TRBJ2-5; D is perhaps TRBD2 (6 bases). The germline V and J ends were trimmed by 5 bases and 2 bases, with 10 bases remaining between them. The CDR3 is 13 amino acids. Germline values: CDR1 SGHRS, CDR2 YFSETQ. The CDR3 is CASRSGTQETQYF. Written as DNA, the CDR3 is TGCGCCAGCAGATCGGGGACTCAAGAGACCCAGTACTTC.

This clonotype was observed once. This sequence joins TRBV29-1 and TRBJ2-1; D may be TRBD1 (6 bases). CDR1 SQVTM and CDR2 ANQGSEA come from the germline V gene. This CDR3 is 14 amino acids long. Deletions cut 6 bases from V and 6 bases from J, with 18 bases between. CDR3 DNA sequence: TGCAGCGTCGGACAGTGGGCAGGATCCAATGAGCAGTTCTTC. Translation: CSVGQWAGSNEQFF.

V is TRBV27 and J is TRBJ2-1, with D possibly matching TRBD1 (5 bases). The CDR3 has 15 residues. V lost 2 bases and J 3 bases, leaving 11 bases between the germline ends. Germline assignment: CDR1 MNHEY and CDR2 SMNVEV (reference sequence). The DNA of the CDR3 is TGTGCCAGCAGTTTACGCAGGGCTCTCTACAATGAGCAGTTCTTC. Amino acids: CASSLRRALYNEQFF.

A few counts support this clonotype. CDR3 sequence: CASSLLGNYGYTF. CDR3 coding DNA: TGTGCCAGCAGTCTACTGGGGAACTATGGCTACACCTTC. The V and J genes are TRBV6-5 and TRBJ1-2; D gene unclear. The CDR3 is 13 amino acids. The germline V and J ends were trimmed by 5 bases and 2 bases, with 9 bases remaining between them. In germline, CDR1 is MNHEY, CDR2 SVGAGI.